These 9 T cell receptor beta chains were all obtained from the same sample, sequenced in a study of Ad26.COV2.S vaccination and SARS-CoV-2 variants (TCRdb year 2021). The library was built by means of the immunoSEQ multiplex PCR assay. The table was pulled from immuneACCESS by TCRdb, which kept in-frame rearrangements only. Such tables lose some clones; where checked, under half of the loss comes from unresolved V genes, and the rest has no known cause. The sample contains fewer than 800,000 clones, around 90% of them found a single time. Approximately 1.5% of the sample goes to the ten largest clones. The treatment or condition label on this specimen signifies: around 19 received Ad26.COV2.S at low or high dose, single or two shots; about 5 received placebo; per-sample allocation not given. Repertoires of vaccine and placebo recipients were sequenced from samples collected on day 63 after the first injection.

The sequences come from peripheral blood, collected in a trial of Ad26.COV2.S vaccine versus placebo. These receptors all come from a person aged 18 to 65 who received the Ad26.COV2.S COVID-19 vaccine or a placebo.

V and J are TRBV2 and TRBJ2-2; TRBD1 matches at 7 bases. J gave up 5 bases and V 4 bases, and 10 bases lay outside the gene matches. The CDR3 contains 16 residues. CDR1 is SNHLY and CDR2 is FYNNEI in the germline V gene. The CDR3 spells CASSGGRQGGTGELFF. CDR3 nucleotides: TGTGCCAGCAGTGGTGGCCGACAGGGCGGGACCGGGGAGCTGTTTTTT.

The genes are TRBV2 and TRBJ2-4; possibly TRBD1 for D (5 bases). V lost 10 bases to trimming and J lost 0 bases, with 10 bases between them. The V gene's germline CDR1 is SNHLY and CDR2 FYNNEI. The CDR3 covers 13 residues. CDR3 in DNA: TGTGCCAAGCAGGGCCTAGCCAAAAACATTCAGTACTTC. Protein product: CAKQGLAKNIQYF.

V and J are TRBV5-5 and TRBJ2-1; TRBD2 agrees at 10 bases. Trimming removed 0 bases from V and 7 bases from J; junction bases left unmatched: 10. CDR1 is SGHKS and CDR2 is YYEKEE in the germline V gene (reference sequence). This CDR3 contains 17 residues. In DNA, the CDR3 is TGTGCCAGCAGCTTGGGTTATGCGGCTAGCGGGAGTAATGAGCAGTTCTTC. Amino acids: CASSLGYAASGSNEQFF. The full variable domain, rest sourced from reference TRBV5-5 and TRBJ2-1, is DAGVTQSPTHLIKTRGQQVTLRCSPISGHKSVSWYQQVLGQGPQFIFQYYEKEERGRGNFPDRFSARQFPNYSSELNVNALLLGDSALYLCASSLGYAASGSNEQFFGPGTRLTVL.

This clone was counted once. The gene calls are TRBV29-1 and TRBJ2-7; D remains unclear. Germline-derived CDR1 and CDR2 are SQVTM and ANQGSEA. V lost 5 bases and J lost 2, with 13 bases in between. This CDR3 has 13 residues. The CDR3 coding sequence is TGCAGCGTTTCCCACCGTTTGACCTACGAGCAGTACTTC. Amino acid sequence: CSVSHRLTYEQYF.

Written as DNA, the CDR3 is TGTGCCAGTAGCGGACAGGGCGCTGGGGCCAACGTCCTGACTTTC. Its translation is CASSGQGAGANVLTF. V usage is TRBV19 and J usage is TRBJ2-6; 8 bases align to TRBD1. V was clipped by 6 bases and J by 2 bases; unmatched bases: 3. Germline values: CDR1 LNHDA, CDR2 SQIVND (reference sequence). The CDR3 length is 15 residues.

This sequence joins TRBV5-1 and TRBJ1-2, with a weak D call TRBD1 (6 bases). The CDR3 contains 16 residues. Germline V gives CDR1 SGHRS, CDR2 YFSETQ. V was cut by 0 bases and J by 2 bases, with 14 bases left in between. Written as DNA, the CDR3 is TGCGCCAGCAGCTTGGTTGCGGGGGCGCCGAACTATGGCTACACCTTC. This gives the protein CASSLVAGAPNYGYTF.

V usage is TRBV30 and J usage is TRBJ1-5; D is unresolved. Deletions cut 2 bases from V and 4 bases from J, with 12 bases between. Germline loops: CDR1 GTSNPN, CDR2 SVGIG (reference sequence). The CDR3 has 14 residues. CDR3 nucleotides: TGTGCCTGGAGTTTTGGCTTGGTAAATCAGCCCCAGCATTTT. Encoded protein: CAWSFGLVNQPQHF.

The chain employs TRBV5-6 and TRBJ2-3; TRBD1 matches 9 bases. V was pared by 1 base and J by 6 bases, with 0 bases of the junction left unmatched. This CDR3 spans 13 amino acids. Germline CDR1 is SGHDT and CDR2 is YYEEEE. The CDR3 DNA is TGTGCCAGCAGCTTGACAGGGGGCGATACGCAGTATTTT. It yields the protein CASSLTGGDTQYF.

Only one count was recorded for this clone. The chain combines TRBV19 with TRBJ2-3; tentative D call: TRBD2 (5 bases). The CDR3 length is 13 residues. The germline gives CDR1 LNHDA, CDR2 SQIVND (reference sequence). Trimming took 1 base from V and 3 from J, leaving 5 bases between them. CDR3 in DNA: TGTGCCAGTAGTATAGTAGCGACAGATACGCAGTATTTT. Its translation is CASSIVATDTQYF. The full variable domain, with the rest looked up from reference TRBV19 and TRBJ2-3, is DGGITQSPKYLFRKEGQNVTLSCEQNLNHDAMYWYRQDPGQGLRLIYYSQIVNDFQKGDIAEGYSVSREKKESFPLTVTSAQKNPTAFYLCASSIVATDTQYFGPGTRLTVL.